The 7 T cell receptor beta chains in this list originate from one sample, sequenced in a study of T cell clonality in common variable immunodeficiency. Libraries were prepared by immunoSEQ multiplex PCR; TCRdb keeps only in-frame clonotypes and omits some of them. Recorded here are about 11,000 clones, none singletons. Overall study results and limits: In common variable immunodeficiency, TCR beta chains reportedly carried fewer deletions and N-nucleotide insertions.

The antigens for these receptors are not known. Material: peripheral blood mononuclear cells. The receptors shown here come from a human donor with common variable immunodeficiency.

By frequency in the sample, this clone is medium-sized. The CDR3 protein is CAWSTDRHTEAFF. The CDR3 DNA, read in part, is TGTGCCTGGAGCACGGACAGACACACTGAA. This chain connects TRBV30 to TRBJ1-1, with a weak D call TRBD1 (6 bases). Read data end 3 residues before the CDR3 end; the end is taken from the germline J gene. The germline CDR1 and CDR2 sequences are GTSNPN and SVGIG (reference sequence). CDR3 length equals 13 residues. V shed 3 bases and J shed 3 bases, with 11 bases lying between them. Combining the CDR3 with reference TRBV30 and TRBJ1-1 gives the whole variable domain SQTIHQWPATLVQPVGSPLSLECTVEGTSNPNLYWYRQAAGRGLQLLFYSVGIGQISSEVPQNLSASRPQDRQFILSSKKLLLSDSGFYLCAWSTDRHTEAFFGQGTRLTVV.

About this clone itself: The missing CDR3 end, 3 residues past where the read stops, is filled in from the germline J gene. The chain is built from TRBV5-1 and TRBJ2-1; TRBD2 matches 10 bases. Germline loops: CDR1 SGHRS, CDR2 YFSETQ. V lost 2 bases, J lost 4 bases, and 6 bases stayed unmatched. This CDR3 contains 16 residues. CDR3: CASSLLKLAGYNEQFF. The DNA read from the CDR3 is TGCGCCAGCAGCTTATTGAAACTAGCGGGGTACAATGAG.

Comment on this clone: Sequencing ends 3 residues short of the CDR3 end; the germline J gene provides the rest. The V call is TRBV18, the J call TRBJ2-7; the match to TRBD1 covers 9 bases. CDR1 KGHSH and CDR2 LQKENI come from the germline V gene. There are 14 residues in the CDR3. V trimming: 4 bases; J trimming: 2 bases; junction bases outside the gene matches: 3. The CDR3 bases that were read are TGTGCCAGCTCACGGACAGGGGTAGCCTACGAG. Encoded protein: CASSRTGVAYE. The full CDR3 sequence reads CASSRTGVAYEQYF. The entire variable domain, with the rest obtained from reference TRBV18 and TRBJ2-7, is as follows: NAGVMQNPRHLVRRRGQEARLRCSPMKGHSHVYWYRQLPEEGLKFMVYLQKENIIDESGMPKERFSAEFPKEGPSILRIQQVVRGDSAAYFCASSRTGVAYEQYFGPGTRLTVT.

As concerns this clone: Read coverage stops 3 residues before the CDR3 terminus; the germline J gene supplies the remainder. The chain couples TRBV5-1 to TRBJ1-1; D is unresolved. Germline V gives CDR1 SGHRS, CDR2 YFSETQ. The V end lost 0 bases, the J end lost 1 base, and 7 bases lay between the germline ends. This CDR3 region has 14 residues. The CDR3 DNA, read in part, is TGCGCCAGCAGCTTGGGGTCGGGGAACACTGAA. Encoded protein: CASSLGSGNTE. The complete CDR3 protein is CASSLGSGNTEAFF.

The table lists this clone with a few counts. The sequenced part of the CDR3 DNA is TGTGCCAGCAGTTACCTGCGAGGGGTTAATGAG. Its translation: CASSYLRGVNE. In full, the CDR3 is CASSYLRGVNEQFF. This rearrangement joins TRBV6-2 or TRBV6-3 to TRBJ2-1; D could derive from TRBD1 or TRBD2 (5 bases each). The CDR3 end is not reached by the read, which stops 3 residues before it; the germline J gene fills it in. The CDR3 runs 14 residues. Germline-derived CDR1 and CDR2 are MNHEY and SVGEGT. V was shortened by 2 bases and J by 7 bases, with 12 bases between the two germline ends.

This clone came up a few times. The read ends 3 residues early relative to the CDR3; the germline J gene fills the gap. The genes are TRBV7-9 and TRBJ2-7; D might be TRBD2 (7 bases). The germline V and J ends were trimmed by 4 bases and 3 bases, with 13 bases remaining between them. Germline assignment: CDR1 SEHNR and CDR2 FQNEAQ (reference sequence). CDR3 length equals 14 residues. CDR3: CASSSKGGVYEQYF. The sequenced part of the CDR3 DNA is TGTGCCAGCAGCTCAAAGGGGGGGGTCTACGAG. The whole variable domain, filled in from reference TRBV7-9 and TRBJ2-7, reads DTGVSQNPRHKITKRGQNVTFRCDPISEHNRLYWYRQTLGQGPEFLTYFQNEAQLEKSRLLSDRFSAERPKGSFSTLEIQRTEQGDSAMYLCASSSKGGVYEQYFGPGTRLTVT.

This clone was recorded a few times. The observed sequence ends 3 residues before the CDR3 terminus, with the missing tail filled in from the germline J gene. The rearrangement links TRBV2 to TRBJ1-1; D might be TRBD1 (6 bases). The V end was cut by 10 bases, the J end by 2 bases, with 14 bases between. Per the germline V gene, CDR1 is SNHLY and CDR2 is FYNNEI. The CDR3 totals 13 residues. The CDR3 spells CANLRQENTEAFF. The sequenced CDR3 bases are TGTGCCAACCTCCGACAGGAAAACACTGAA.